This passage covers 22 T cell receptor beta chains from one sample sequenced in a study of CD8+ T cells in alopecia areata. RNA was isolated and reverse transcribed to cDNA, the sequencing template. TCRdb's copy holds only in-frame clones and misses some; the assay was immunoSEQ multiplex PCR. Of more than 200,000 clones in the sample, under 70% were seen once. The sequencing here drew on CD4+ T cells sorted from blood, taken at week 0. Source of these receptors: a human donor with alopecia areata.

This clone was detected only a few times. V and J are TRBV7-2 and TRBJ1-5; 7 nucleotides match TRBD1. Germline values: CDR1 SGHTA, CDR2 FQGNSA. The length of the CDR3 is 15 residues. Unmatched junction bases numbered 5, after V lost 6 bases and J lost 0 bases. CDR3 loop: CASRPQGYSNQPQHF. The CDR3 bases are TGTGCCAGCAGGCCACAGGGGTATAGCAATCAGCCCCAGCATTTT.

The V and J genes are TRBV29-1 and TRBJ1-5; no definite D call. V lost 6 bases to trimming and J lost 11 bases, with 14 bases between them. The CDR3 contains 11 residues. Germline V lookup: CDR1 SQVTM, CDR2 ANQGSEA. The chain's CDR3 is CSVRAGMAQHF. The CDR3 nucleotides read TGCAGCGTAAGGGCCGGTATGGCCCAGCATTTT.

This clone was seen only once. The chain is built from TRBV6-5 and TRBJ2-3, with D possibly being TRBD1 or TRBD2 (6 bases each). The V gene lost 5 bases and the J gene lost 7 bases, with 13 bases spanning the gap. The CDR3 runs to 13 residues. Germline-derived CDR1 and CDR2 are MNHEY and SVGAGI. The CDR3 here is CASSLTGANTQYF. CDR3 sequence (DNA): TGTGCCAGCAGTCTGACGGGGGCGAATACGCAGTATTTT.

The chain is built from TRBV6-5 and TRBJ2-4; weak D call: TRBD2 (6 bases). CDR3 length equals 15 residues. Trimming stripped 3 bases from V and 9 bases from J, with 18 bases between. CDR1 is MNHEY and CDR2 is SVGAGI in the germline V gene. CDR3 protein: CASSYSSGLASIQYF. The CDR3 coding sequence is TGTGCCAGCAGTTATTCCTCGGGGCTAGCGTCCATTCAGTACTTC.

The genes are TRBV29-1 and TRBJ1-2, with TRBD1 identical over 7 bases. Germline values: CDR1 SQVTM, CDR2 ANQGSEA. This CDR3 region has 14 residues. With 5 bases clipped from V and 8 bases from J, the junction kept 14 bases outside the gene matches. The CDR3 region is CSVIGPGQALGYTF. Here the CDR3 DNA reads TGCAGCGTTATAGGCCCCGGACAGGCCCTCGGCTACACCTTC.

CDR3 amino acids: CASSLGVGSGETQYF. CDR3 sequence (DNA): TGTGCCAGCAGCTTAGGAGTGGGGTCGGGAGAGACCCAGTACTTC. This rearrangement joins TRBV7-8 to TRBJ2-5; D gene ambiguous. CDR3 size: 15 residues. V lost 1 base to trimming and J lost 4 bases, with 13 bases between them. Germline-derived CDR1 and CDR2 are SGHVS and FQNEAQ.

CDR3 in amino acids: CASSYKGFGSPLHF. The DNA of the CDR3 is TGTGCCAGCAGTTACAAGGGGTTCGGCTCACCCCTCCACTTT. This chain links TRBV6-5 with TRBJ1-6; possible D gene TRBD1, 5 bases. This CDR3 comprises 14 residues. Trimming took 2 bases from V and 10 from J, leaving 12 bases between them. The germline V gene has CDR1 MNHEY and CDR2 SVGAGI.

The CDR3 bases are TGCAGCGTCAGAGCCTCCTATGGCTACACCTTC. It encodes CSVRASYGYTF. J is TRBJ1-2 and V is TRBV29-1; unclear D gene. The V gene's germline CDR1 is SQVTM and CDR2 ANQGSEA. The V end was cut by 6 bases, the J end by 4 bases, with 9 bases between. The CDR3 runs 11 residues. The whole variable domain, filled in from reference TRBV29-1 and TRBJ1-2, reads SAVISQKPSRDICQRGTSLTIQCQVDSQVTMMFWYRQQPGQSLTLIATANQGSEATYESGFVIDKFPISRPNLTFSTLTVSNMSPEDSSIYLCSVRASYGYTFGSGTRLTVV.

The chain couples TRBV10-3 to TRBJ2-5; TRBD2 is a possible D gene (6 bases). Per the germline V gene, CDR1 is ENHRY and CDR2 is SYGVKD. The V gene lost 2 bases and the J gene lost 1 base, with 14 bases spanning the gap. This CDR3 contains 16 residues. CDR3 residues: CAISESSGLIQETQYF. CDR3 DNA: TGTGCCATCAGTGAGAGCTCGGGACTTATCCAAGAGACCCAGTACTTC.

The chain couples TRBV6-1 to TRBJ1-1; 10 nucleotides agree with TRBD1. The CDR3 spans 14 residues. Germline V lookup: CDR1 MNHNS, CDR2 SASEGT. Unmatched junction bases numbered 6, after V lost 6 bases and J lost 5 bases. The DNA for the CDR3 is TGTGCCAGCAGACCGGACAGGGGGGGAACTGAAGCTTTCTTT. This sequence encodes CASRPDRGGTEAFF.

This clone was observed a few times. The chain recombines TRBV29-1 with TRBJ2-1; D uncertain. Germline V gene sequence: CDR1 SQVTM, CDR2 ANQGSEA. CDR3 size: 13 residues. The V end was cut by 0 bases, the J end by 5 bases, with 8 bases between. The CDR3 is CSVEEKTNNEQFF. The CDR3 DNA is TGCAGCGTTGAAGAGAAAACTAACAATGAGCAGTTCTTC.

The genes are TRBV30 and TRBJ1-5; D uncertain. CDR1 GTSNPN and CDR2 SVGIG come from the germline V gene (reference sequence). There are 11 residues in the CDR3. Trimming took 2 bases from V and 11 from J, leaving 10 bases between them. For the CDR3, the DNA is TGTGCCTGGAGTTTGGGCGGGGCCCAGCATTTT. Its protein is CAWSLGGAQHF.

The chain is built from TRBV29-1 and TRBJ2-3; TRBD1 is a possible D gene (6 bases). CDR3 length: 14 amino acids. Germline lookup yields CDR1 SQVTM and CDR2 ANQGSEA. V lost 4 bases and J 2 bases, leaving 13 bases between the germline ends. The CDR3 protein is CSVAAGAATDTQYF. The CDR3 coding sequence is TGCAGCGTTGCGGCAGGGGCTGCCACAGATACGCAGTATTTT.

The chain is built from TRBV4-1 and TRBJ1-6; no clear D gene. Per the germline V gene, CDR1 is MGHRA and CDR2 is YSYEKL. Between the trimmed V and J ends, which lost 0 bases and 5 bases, there was a span of 11 bases. This CDR3 has 16 amino acids. As DNA, the CDR3 is TGCGCCAGCAGCCAAGAACTCGGGCTCAATAATTCACCCCTCCACTTT. Translation: CASSQELGLNNSPLHF.

This clone came up a few times. The chain employs TRBV29-1 and TRBJ2-7, with a possible D match to TRBD1 (5 bases). V shed 2 bases and J shed 5 bases, with 13 bases lying between them. This CDR3 is 13 amino acids long. CDR1 and CDR2 (germline): SQVTM, ANQGSEA. The CDR3 nucleotides are TGCAGCGTTGAATCAGGGTCCACTAACGAGCAGTACTTC. Translated: CSVESGSTNEQYF.

V is TRBV6-5 and J is TRBJ2-3, with 7 bases aligning to TRBD1. Trimming removed 4 bases from V and 1 base from J; junction bases left unmatched: 8. The CDR3 covers 16 residues. Germline-derived CDR1 and CDR2 are MNHEY and SVGAGI. The CDR3 spells CASSLTPGQRTDTQYF. Written as DNA, the CDR3 is TGTGCCAGCAGTTTGACGCCGGGACAGCGCACAGATACGCAGTATTTT.

In its sample, this clone was seen a few times. The chain uses TRBV29-1 and TRBJ2-1, with D hard to call. V dropped 8 bases and J dropped 4 bases, with 12 bases sitting between them. Germline V gene data show CDR1 as SQVTM and CDR2 as ANQGSEA. CDR3 length equals 12 residues. In DNA form, the CDR3 reads TGCAGCACTGGGGTACAGTACAATGAGCAGTTCTTC. Translation gives CSTGVQYNEQFF.

This rearrangement joins TRBV14 to TRBJ2-1, with 10 bases fitting TRBD2. Germline CDR1 reads SGHDN; CDR2 reads FVKESK. There are 15 residues in the CDR3. Trimming took 2 bases from V and 9 from J; bases not matched to a gene: 7. CDR3 sequence reads: CASSQPPAGGREQFF. As DNA, the CDR3 is TGTGCCAGCAGCCAACCCCCAGCGGGGGGGCGTGAGCAGTTCTTC.

CDR3 coding DNA: TGCGCCAGCAGCTTGCAAGGGGGCACAGATACGCAGTATTTT. This translates into CASSLQGGTDTQYF. V is TRBV5-1 and J is TRBJ2-3; D might be TRBD1 (5 bases). Trimming cost V 1 base and J 1 base, with 7 bases left between them. The CDR3 runs to 14 residues. Germline V gives CDR1 SGHRS, CDR2 YFSETQ.

The rearrangement uses TRBV27 and TRBJ2-5; 7 bases map to TRBD2. Per the germline V gene, CDR1 is MNHEY and CDR2 is SMNVEV (reference sequence). The CDR3 spans 14 residues. V gave up 3 bases and J gave up 4 bases; unmatched junction bases: 5. The CDR3 region is CASSFARGRETQYF. CDR3 sequence (DNA): TGTGCCAGCAGTTTCGCGCGGGGGAGAGAGACCCAGTACTTC.

In the case of this clone: The germline gene is not matched at one end of the junction; a read error may be the cause. The V gene is TRBV7-7, the J gene TRBJ2-5, with unresolved D. There are 15 residues in the CDR3. Germline CDR1 reads SSHAT; CDR2 reads FNYEAQ (reference sequence). The CDR3 region is CASSLGPQNQETQYF. CDR3 bases: TGTGCTAGCAGCTTAGGACCACAGAACCAAGAGACCCAGTACTTC.

This clone was picked up one time. The chain combines TRBV6-5 with TRBJ1-2; D is ambiguous. The CDR3 is made up of 15 amino acids. The V end was cut by 0 bases, the J end by 4 bases, with 12 bases between. The germline V gene encodes CDR1 MNHEY and CDR2 SVGAGI. CDR3 in amino acids: CASSYSRTASYGYTF. The CDR3 DNA reads TGTGCCAGCAGTTACTCAAGGACGGCCTCCTATGGCTACACCTTC.